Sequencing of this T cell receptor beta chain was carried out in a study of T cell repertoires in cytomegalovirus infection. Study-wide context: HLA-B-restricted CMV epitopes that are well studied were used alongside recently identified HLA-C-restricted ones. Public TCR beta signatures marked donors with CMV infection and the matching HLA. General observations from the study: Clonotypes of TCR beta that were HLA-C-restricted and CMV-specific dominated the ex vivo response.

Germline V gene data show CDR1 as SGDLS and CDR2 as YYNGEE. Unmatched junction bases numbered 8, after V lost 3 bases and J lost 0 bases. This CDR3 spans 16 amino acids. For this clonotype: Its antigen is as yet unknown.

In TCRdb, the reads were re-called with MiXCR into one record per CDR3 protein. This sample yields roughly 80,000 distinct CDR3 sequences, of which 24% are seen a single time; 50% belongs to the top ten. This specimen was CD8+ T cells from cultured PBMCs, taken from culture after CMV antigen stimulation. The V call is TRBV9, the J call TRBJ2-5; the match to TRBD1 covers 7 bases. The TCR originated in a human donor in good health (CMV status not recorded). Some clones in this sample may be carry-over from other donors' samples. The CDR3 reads CASSDENGQDQETQYF. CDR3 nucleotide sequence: TGTGCCAGCAGCGATGAAAATGGACAGGACCAAGAGACCCAGTACTTC.